One and the same sample provided the 13 T cell receptor beta chains below, sequenced in a study of blood T cell repertoires in COVID-19 (dated by TCRdb to about 2020). Library generation was performed with the immunoSEQ multiplex PCR assay. Here the immuneACCESS table is served through TCRdb, limited to in-frame sequences with V and J called. Missing clones are a known gap in these copies; in checked studies unresolved V genes cover under half, and the rest lacks a known reason. The sample table contains tens of thousands of clones; only one count was recorded for 87% of them. The leading ten clones occupy roughly a tenth of the sample. Sequencing was done on a sample of peripheral blood. The source of these receptors is a human donor with acute or convalescent COVID-19. The donor label of this sample is uncertain.

This chain links TRBV5-1 with TRBJ2-2; no clear D. This CDR3 has 16 amino acids. Germline CDR1 reads SGHRS; CDR2 reads YFSETQ. V was trimmed by 0 bases and J by 0 bases, leaving 9 bases between them. CDR3 DNA: TGCGCCAGCAGCTTGGGTACGGGTACGAACACCGGGGAGCTGTTTTTT. Amino acid sequence: CASSLGTGTNTGELFF.

The chain has TRBV11-2 and TRBJ2-1; a possible D gene is TRBD1 (6 bases). Per the germline V gene, CDR1 is SGHAT and CDR2 is FQNNGV. With 4 bases removed from V and 10 bases from J, the gap between germline ends came to 14 bases. The CDR3 runs to 13 residues. The CDR3 DNA follows: TGTGCCAGCAGCTCGCAAGCGACAGGCGAGCAGTTCTTC. Translating gives CASSSQATGEQFF.

This chain joins TRBV18 and TRBJ2-2; D possibly corresponds to TRBD1 (6 bases). Germline lookup yields CDR1 KGHSH and CDR2 LQKENI. The V end lost 4 bases, the J end lost 6 bases, and 15 bases lay between the germline ends. CDR3 length: 15 amino acids. The CDR3, as DNA: TGTGCCAGCTCACTCGATAACAGGGTCTCCGGGGAGCTGTTTTTT. Protein sequence: CASSLDNRVSGELFF.

This rearrangement joins TRBV4-2 to TRBJ2-2; 11 bases line up with TRBD2. CDR3 length equals 17 residues. Germline CDR1 LGHNA, CDR2 YNFKEQ. J gave up 4 bases and V 5 bases, and 9 bases lay outside the gene matches. The CDR3 protein is CASSESGLAGFTGELFF. Here the CDR3 DNA reads TGTGCCAGCAGCGAATCCGGACTAGCGGGTTTCACCGGGGAGCTGTTTTTT.

This clone was observed a single time. The chain's CDR3 is CASSDVGQGLETQYF. The CDR3 DNA is TGTGCCAGTAGCGACGTTGGACAGGGTTTAGAGACCCAGTACTTC. The V and J genes are TRBV19 and TRBJ2-5; 8 nucleotides line up with TRBD1. CDR1 is LNHDA and CDR2 is SQIVND in the germline V gene (reference sequence). The CDR3 loop spans 15 amino acids. Trimming cost V 6 bases and J 4 bases; bases outside gene matches: 10. Drawing the rest from reference TRBV19 and TRBJ2-5, the complete variable domain is DGGITQSPKYLFRKEGQNVTLSCEQNLNHDAMYWYRQDPGQGLRLIYYSQIVNDFQKGDIAEGYSVSREKKESFPLTVTSAQKNPTAFYLCASSDVGQGLETQYFGPGTRLLVL.

This clone was recorded only once. This chain connects TRBV9 to TRBJ1-1; TRBD1 matches at 10 bases. CDR3 length: 18 amino acids. Germline assignment: CDR1 SGDLS and CDR2 YYNGEE. With V trimmed by 2 bases and J by 3 bases, 13 bases remained unmatched. CDR3 nucleotide sequence: TGTGCCAGCAGCGTCTCCCCGACAGGGGGCGTAGCGGACACTGAAGCTTTCTTT. This encodes CASSVSPTGGVADTEAFF.

The chain combines TRBV30 with TRBJ1-2; D possibly corresponds to TRBD1 (6 bases). Germline CDR1 and CDR2: GTSNPN and SVGIG (reference sequence). CDR3 length: 17 residues. V was clipped by 4 bases and J by 4 bases, with 25 bases between them. CDR3 nucleotides: TGTGCCTGGATAAGGGGGTCGGTCCCTGGGGGAATCTATGGCTACACCTTC. Its translation: CAWIRGSVPGGIYGYTF.

V gene TRBV2 combines with J gene TRBJ2-5; maybe TRBD2 (5 bases). V dropped 7 bases and J dropped 2 bases, with 11 bases sitting between them. The CDR3 sequence is 13 residues long. Germline V gene data show CDR1 as SNHLY and CDR2 as FYNNEI. In DNA form, the CDR3 reads TGTGCCAGCAAACCCGGGATTCAAGAGACCCAGTACTTC. Translation gives CASKPGIQETQYF.

V gene TRBV7-8 combines with J gene TRBJ2-2; TRBD1 aligns across 7 bases. The CDR3 is 15 residues long. Germline lookup yields CDR1 SGHVS and CDR2 FQNEAQ. The V and J ends lost 5 bases and 1 base, in that order; junction bases with no gene match: 4. The DNA for the CDR3 is TGTGCCAGCAGCGCGACAGGGAGGAACACCGGGGAGCTGTTTTTT. It yields the protein CASSATGRNTGELFF. Full variable domain (rest looked up from reference TRBV7-8 and TRBJ2-2): GAGVSQSPRYKVAKRGQDVALRCDPISGHVSLFWYQQALGQGPEFLTYFQNEAQLDKSGLPSDRFFAERPEGSVSTLKIQRTQQEDSAVYLCASSATGRNTGELFFGEGSRLTVL.

This chain uses TRBV18 with TRBJ1-1, with 10 nucleotides matching TRBD1. This CDR3 has 19 residues. Germline CDR1 and CDR2: KGHSH and LQKENI. V was pared by 0 bases and J by 1 base, with 11 bases of the junction left unmatched. As DNA, the CDR3 is TGTGCCAGCTCACCACCGTATCGAGGACAGGGGGAAAAGAACACTGAAGCTTTCTTT. This sequence encodes CASSPPYRGQGEKNTEAFF.

The rearrangement links TRBV18 to TRBJ1-4; D call uncertain. The V gene lost 2 bases and the J gene lost 1 base, with 5 bases spanning the gap. The germline gives CDR1 KGHSH, CDR2 LQKENI. The CDR3 covers 14 residues. The CDR3 DNA is TGTGCCAGCTCACCAGGAGTAACTAATGAAAAACTGTTTTTT. It encodes CASSPGVTNEKLFF.

The chain employs TRBV27 and TRBJ1-1, with D hard to call. Germline V gene data show CDR1 as MNHEY and CDR2 as SMNVEV (reference sequence). Deletions cut 2 bases from V and 0 bases from J, with 4 bases between. CDR3 length: 13 amino acids. The CDR3 sequence: CASSLQVNTEAFF. CDR3 in DNA: TGTGCCAGCAGTTTACAGGTGAACACTGAAGCTTTCTTT.

V is TRBV18 and J is TRBJ2-1; D may be TRBD2 (7 bases). This CDR3 region has 15 residues. The V end lost 4 bases, the J end lost 1 base, and 11 bases lay between the germline ends. Germline lookup yields CDR1 KGHSH and CDR2 LQKENI. The CDR3 sequence is CASSRGGGSYNEQFF. DNA of the CDR3: TGTGCCAGCTCACGAGGGGGGGGATCCTACAATGAGCAGTTCTTC.